This T cell receptor beta chain was identified during a study of T-cell memory formation after mild COVID-19. TCRdb re-called the 5' RACE reads through MiXCR, storing one row per CDR3 protein. The table lists under 300,000 distinct CDR3 sequences, more than 8% of them singletons. Study-wide findings and caveats: Confirmation of SARS-CoV-2 specificity was lacking for second-wave clones peaking day 37. Cross-reactive memory seemingly joined, as some responding clones were found in pre-infection memory. CD4+ bias marked clones expanding day 15 to 37, unlike balanced contracting clones.

On this clonotype itself: Its specificity is not known.

The CDR3 totals 17 residues. V gave up 1 base and J gave up 0 bases, with 13 bases separating them. CDR1 and CDR2 (germline): SGHVS, FQNEAQ. The receptor comes from a man aged 18 to 29 who had mild COVID-19 (a few samples of this study predate the infection). Cell type and time point are not known. The sequenced sample was PBMCs or a T cell subset sorted from them (not recorded which). The V and J genes are TRBV7-8 and TRBJ1-5; D uncertain. The CDR3 DNA reads TGTGCCAGCAGCTTAGTTGGTGCGGGGAATAGCAATCAGCCCCAGCATTTT. Amino acids: CASSLVGAGNSNQPQHF.